These 25 T cell receptor beta chains came from one sample sequenced in a study of cytomegalovirus exposure and HLA in healthy donors. Amplification used 60 Vbeta primers and 13 Jbeta primers. Assay: immunoSEQ multiplex PCR; the TCRdb copy retains only in-frame clones and omits some. The data show some 150,000 clones, 75% to 80% seen once. Input material: PBMCs. These receptors were taken from a female donor in good health and CMV-seronegative.

This chain joins TRBV11-2 and TRBJ1-1; D may be TRBD1 (6 bases). This CDR3 is 17 amino acids long. CDR1 and CDR2 from the germline V gene are SGHAT and FQNNGV. V gave up 2 bases and J gave up 0 bases, with 16 bases separating them. In DNA, the CDR3 is TGTGCCAGCAGCTTAAAGATCGGCGGGGGGCTGAACACTGAAGCTTTCTTT. Protein: CASSLKIGGGLNTEAFF.

Worth noting for this clone: The limits of the CDR3 on the DNA are not certain, so only TCRdb's listed CDR3 is given. CDR3 in amino acids: CASSFGQGTSGNTIYF. The J gene is TRBJ1-3, the V gene TRBV5-1. Including both end residues, the CDR3 is 16 amino acids long. Germline CDR1 is SGHRS and CDR2 is YFSETQ.

The chain joins TRBV28 to TRBJ1-2; 7 bases are a match to TRBD1. This CDR3 is 14 amino acids long. Unmatched junction bases numbered 5, after V lost 5 bases and J lost 2 bases. The germline V gene encodes CDR1 MDHEN and CDR2 SYDVKM. CDR3: CASSPWGQNYGYTF. CDR3 bases: TGTGCCAGCAGTCCCTGGGGACAGAACTATGGCTACACCTTC.

Only a few counts were recorded for this clone. CDR3 in DNA: TGTGCCAGCAGTTCAGTCTGGGACAGGGAACGAGGAGCTTTCTTT. This encodes CASSSVWDRERGAFF. This sequence joins TRBV11-2 and TRBJ1-1; TRBD1 matches at 9 bases. The CDR3 totals 15 residues. The V gene's germline CDR1 is SGHAT and CDR2 FQNNGV. Trimming removed 6 bases from V and 10 bases from J; junction bases left unmatched: 15.

The gene calls are TRBV5-1 and TRBJ2-3; D remains unclear. Germline V gives CDR1 SGHRS, CDR2 YFSETQ. The CDR3 loop spans 16 amino acids. Deletions cut 0 bases from V and 2 bases from J, with 13 bases between. CDR3 loop: CASSLAGRGNTDTQYF. The CDR3 coding sequence is TGCGCCAGCAGCTTGGCCGGCAGAGGAAACACAGATACGCAGTATTTT.

This clone was picked up one time. The chain links TRBV10-3 to TRBJ2-7, with TRBD2 matching 11 bases. Germline V gene data show CDR1 as ENHRY and CDR2 as SYGVKD. V shed 5 bases, J shed 6 bases, and the junction held 12 bases outside the gene matches. The CDR3 sequence is 16 residues long. CDR3 in DNA: TGTGCCATCAGTATAACTAGCGGGAGTGTGGGTGGCGAGCAGTACTTC. It translates to CAISITSGSVGGEQYF.

The V gene is TRBV7-3, the J gene TRBJ2-7; a weak D match, TRBD2 (5 bases). Germline CDR1 SGHTA, CDR2 FQGTGA. Trimming took off 5 bases at V and 0 bases at J, with 11 bases between the two ends. CDR3 length: 14 residues. CDR3 DNA: TGTGCCAGCAGCCCCAGAGCGGACTCCTACGAGCAGTACTTC. Its translation: CASSPRADSYEQYF. The full variable domain, rest sourced from reference TRBV7-3 and TRBJ2-7, is GAGVSQTPSNKVTEKGKYVELRCDPISGHTALYWYRQSLGQGPEFLIYFQGTGAADDSGLPNDRFFAVRPEGSVSTLKIQRTERGDSAVYLCASSPRADSYEQYFGPGTRLTVT.

The rearrangement joins TRBV5-1 to TRBJ2-7, with TRBD1 identical over 10 bases. This CDR3 has 14 residues. Germline V gives CDR1 SGHRS, CDR2 YFSETQ. V was pared by 4 bases and J by 1 base, with 2 bases of the junction left unmatched. CDR3 sequence: CASSRTGGSYEQYF. For the CDR3, the DNA is TGCGCCAGCAGCCGGACAGGGGGTTCCTACGAGCAGTACTTC.

V gene TRBV6-4 combines with J gene TRBJ2-7; 12 nucleotides line up with TRBD1. CDR1 is MRHNA, CDR2 SNTAGT, per germline. The CDR3 is 16 residues long. Unmatched junction bases numbered 12, after V lost 6 bases and J lost 6 bases. The DNA for the CDR3 is TGTGCCAGCAGGTACAGAAATGGGACAGGGGGCGCCGAGCAGTACTTC. Amino acids: CASRYRNGTGGAEQYF.

The gene calls are TRBV19 and TRBJ1-5, with a weak D call TRBD1 (5 bases). V gave up 7 bases and J gave up 3 bases, with 16 bases separating them. The CDR3 runs to 15 residues. The germline CDR1 and CDR2 sequences are LNHDA and SQIVND (reference sequence). The CDR3 DNA follows: TGTGCCAGTACTTTTACGACAGACTTCAATCAGCCCCAGCATTTT. It encodes CASTFTTDFNQPQHF.

The V and J genes are TRBV6-1 and TRBJ2-7; D may be TRBD1 (5 bases). Trimming removed 7 bases at V and 2 bases at J, with 12 bases between. Looked up from germline, CDR1 is MNHNS and CDR2 is SASEGT. The CDR3 spans 13 residues. In DNA form, the CDR3 reads TGTGCCAGCAAAGGGGCGGTTCCCTACGAGCAGTACTTC. It specifies CASKGAVPYEQYF.

The chain links TRBV6-6 to TRBJ1-2; maybe TRBD1 (5 bases). This CDR3 has 12 amino acids. Germline V gives CDR1 MNHNY, CDR2 SVGAGI (reference sequence). V was cut by 5 bases and J by 5 bases, with 9 bases left in between. The CDR3 spells CASSTQGYGYTF. The DNA for the CDR3 is TGTGCCAGCAGTACCCAGGGTTATGGCTACACCTTC.

The table lists this clone with a count of one. This chain uses TRBV5-1 with TRBJ1-6; 9 nucleotides align to TRBD1. The germline V gene encodes CDR1 SGHRS and CDR2 YFSETQ. V lost 3 bases, J lost 5 bases, and 3 bases stayed unmatched. The CDR3 is 15 amino acids. The CDR3 DNA reads as TGCGCCAGCAGCTCCCGGGACAGGGATAATTCACCCCTCCACTTT. It codes for CASSSRDRDNSPLHF. The variable domain in full, with the rest retrieved from reference TRBV5-1 and TRBJ1-6, is KAGVTQTPRYLIKTRGQQVTLSCSPISGHRSVSWYQQTPGQGLQFLFEYFSETQRNKGNFPGRFSGRQFSNSRSEMNVSTLELGDSALYLCASSSRDRDNSPLHFGNGTRLTVT.

This clone was seen a few times. In DNA, the CDR3 is TGCGCCAGCAGCCAAGACGCGGGAGCGGGAGATACGCAGTATTTT. This sequence encodes CASSQDAGAGDTQYF. The chain combines TRBV4-1 with TRBJ2-3; TRBD2 agrees at 7 bases. The V gene end was trimmed by 0 bases and the J gene end by 5 bases; junction bases not matched to a gene: 5. The V gene's germline CDR1 is MGHRA and CDR2 YSYEKL. CDR3 size: 15 residues.

The chain recombines TRBV2 with TRBJ2-2, with TRBD2 as a possible D gene (6 bases). CDR3 size: 14 residues. Per germline, CDR1 SNHLY and CDR2 FYNNEI. Trimming cost V 9 bases and J 1 base, with 12 bases left between them. The CDR3 region has the DNA TGTGCCAGTGGCCGGGACTGGAACACCGGGGAGCTGTTTTTT. Translated: CASGRDWNTGELFF. Variable domain in full (rest from reference TRBV2 and TRBJ2-2): EPEVTQTPSHQVTQMGQEVILRCVPISNHLYFYWYRQILGQKVEFLVSFYNNEISEKSEIFDDQFSVERPDGSNFTLKIRSTKLEDSAMYFCASGRDWNTGELFFGEGSRLTVL.

This clone appeared a few times. The gene calls are TRBV6-5 and TRBJ2-7; 9 nucleotides align to TRBD1. Unmatched junction bases numbered 7, after V lost 5 bases and J lost 5 bases. This CDR3 has 14 residues. Germline CDR1 is MNHEY and CDR2 is SVGAGI. CDR3 nucleotide sequence: TGTGCCAGCAGTCAGGGACAGGGAGGGGACGAGCAGTACTTC. Translating it yields CASSQGQGGDEQYF.

The rearrangement links TRBV25-1 to TRBJ2-7; possibly TRBD2 for D (6 bases). The V and J ends lost 1 base and 2 bases respectively, with 9 bases between them. CDR1 and CDR2 (germline): MGHDK, SYGVNS. This CDR3 region has 14 residues. The CDR3 bases are TGTGCCAGCAGTGAATTGGGGGGTACCTACGAGCAGTACTTC. This codes for CASSELGGTYEQYF.

This chain links TRBV6-1 with TRBJ2-7; 7 bases map to TRBD1. The CDR3 has 14 residues. Germline CDR1 and CDR2: MNHNS and SASEGT. V lost 5 bases to trimming and J lost 2 bases; unmatched junction nucleotides: 6. The CDR3: CASSTRDRPYEQYF. DNA of the CDR3: TGTGCCAGCAGTACCCGGGACAGACCCTACGAGCAGTACTTC.

About this clone: One end of the junction fails to match germline, which may point to a read error. V is TRBV7-3 and J is TRBJ2-1; TRBD2 agrees at 16 bases. The CDR3 is 16 amino acids. Germline CDR1 is SGHTA and CDR2 is FQGTGA. Here the CDR3 DNA reads TGTGCCAGCAGTCCCCAATCTCCGGGACTAGCGGGAGGGGTGATCTTC. Translated, it gives CASSPQSPGLAGGVIF.

The chain carries TRBV5-1 and TRBJ2-3, with D maybe TRBD1 (6 bases). V lost 0 bases, J lost 0 bases, and 8 bases lay in between. The germline V gene encodes CDR1 SGHRS and CDR2 YFSETQ. There are 15 residues in the CDR3. The CDR3 nucleotides are TGCGCCAGCAGCTTGGGTCAGGGGAGCACAGATACGCAGTATTTT. It encodes CASSLGQGSTDTQYF.

The CDR3 DNA sequence: TGCAGCGTTGAAGGGGACAGGGGGCTAAGCGAGCAGTACTTC. This translates into CSVEGDRGLSEQYF. The chain carries TRBV29-1 and TRBJ2-7; 12 bases line up with TRBD1. The germline V gene encodes CDR1 SQVTM and CDR2 ANQGSEA. With V trimmed by 1 base and J by 6 bases, 4 bases remained unmatched. The CDR3 is 14 amino acids.

This clone appeared once. The chain couples TRBV28 to TRBJ1-1; the match to TRBD1 covers 8 bases. CDR1 is MDHEN and CDR2 is SYDVKM in the germline V gene. Trimming cost V 5 bases and J 7 bases; bases outside gene matches: 15. The CDR3 length is 16 residues. CDR3 nucleotides: TGTGCCAGCAGTCCTCCCCTGGGACAGGAGAACCTTGAAGCTTTCTTT. Protein: CASSPPLGQENLEAFF.

The chain has TRBV27 and TRBJ2-5, with TRBD2 identical over 10 bases. Near its end, the DNA agrees better with TRBJ2-7, so the J call may be wrong. Germline loops: CDR1 MNHEY, CDR2 SMNVEV (reference sequence). CDR3 length equals 16 residues. This CDR3 is CASSLSGLAVSYEQYF. The CDR3 DNA reads TGTGCCAGCAGTTTATCAGGACTAGCGGTTTCCTACGAGCAGTACTTC.

This chain uses TRBV2 with TRBJ1-1, with unresolved D. The V and J ends lost 0 bases and 4 bases respectively, with 6 bases between them. The CDR3 is 13 residues long. Looked up from germline, CDR1 is SNHLY and CDR2 is FYNNEI. CDR3 sequence reads: CASSEALSTEAFF. The DNA for the CDR3 is TGTGCCAGCAGTGAAGCCCTGAGCACTGAAGCTTTCTTT.

The rearrangement links TRBV5-1 to TRBJ1-2, with 8 bases aligning to TRBD1. Germline CDR1 reads SGHRS; CDR2 reads YFSETQ. CDR3 length: 16 residues. Trimming took 0 bases from V and 3 from J; bases not matched to a gene: 7. The CDR3 DNA is TGCGCCAGCAGCTTGGTGACAGGGGTACGGGACTATGGCTACACCTTC. This codes for CASSLVTGVRDYGYTF.